This T cell receptor beta chain was sequenced in a study of beta chain features in type 1 diabetes. Study outcomes and limitations: Comparison showed that naive, central memory and Treg TCRB repertoires appeared more similar among patients than among healthy donors.

CDR3 length: 19 amino acids. V lost 1 base to trimming and J lost 0 bases; unmatched junction nucleotides: 5. The germline V gene encodes CDR1 SGHTA and CDR2 FQGNSA. The isolated RNA, all of it, was reverse transcribed, so expressed TCRB transcripts were what got sequenced. Measured with immunoSEQ multiplex PCR; TCRdb has only the in-frame clones, and not every one. The top ten clones hold 0.02% to 0.03% of a sample with under 950,000 clones, 15% to 20% of them seen once. A note on this clone: Antigen unknown.

The J gene is TRBJ2-3, the V gene TRBV7-2, with 15 bases fitting TRBD2. The clonotype was recovered from a woman aged 18-30 years in good health. Sequenced: naive CD4+ T cells from blood. This chain's CDR3 is CASSLGGTSGRTSTDTQYF. Written as DNA, the CDR3 is TGTGCCAGCAGCTTAGGGGGGACTAGCGGGAGGACTAGCACAGATACGCAGTATTTT.